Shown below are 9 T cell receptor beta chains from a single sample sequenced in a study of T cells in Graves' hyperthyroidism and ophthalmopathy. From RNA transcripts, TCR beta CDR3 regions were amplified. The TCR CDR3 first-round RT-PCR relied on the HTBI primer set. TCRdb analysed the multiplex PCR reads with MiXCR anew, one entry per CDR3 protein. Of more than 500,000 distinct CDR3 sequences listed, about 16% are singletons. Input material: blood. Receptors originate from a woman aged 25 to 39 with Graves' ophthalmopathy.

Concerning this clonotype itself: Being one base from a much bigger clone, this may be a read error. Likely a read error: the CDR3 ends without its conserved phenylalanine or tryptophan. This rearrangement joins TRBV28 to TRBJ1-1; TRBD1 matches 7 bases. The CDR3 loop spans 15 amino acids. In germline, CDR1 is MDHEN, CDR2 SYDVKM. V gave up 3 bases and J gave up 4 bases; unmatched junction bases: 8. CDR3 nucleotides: TGTGCCAGCAGTTTCTACAGGGGTGGCGGCACTGAAGCTTTCCTT. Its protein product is CASSFYRGGGTEAFL.

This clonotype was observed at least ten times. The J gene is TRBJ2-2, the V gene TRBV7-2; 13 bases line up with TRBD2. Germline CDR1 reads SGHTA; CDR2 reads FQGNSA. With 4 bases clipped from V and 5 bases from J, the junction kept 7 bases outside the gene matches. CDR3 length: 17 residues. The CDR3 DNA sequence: TGTGCCAGCAGCTCAGGACTAGCGGGAGCGTCGACCGGGGAGCTGTTTTTT. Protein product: CASSSGLAGASTGELFF.

In nucleotides, the CDR3 is TGCAGTGCAGGCGGGGCACCAAAGCCCCAGCATTTT. Its translation is CSAGGAPKPQHF. The chain has TRBV20-1 and TRBJ1-5; possible D gene TRBD1, 5 bases. The length of the CDR3 is 12 residues. Germline-derived CDR1 and CDR2 are DFQATT and SNEGSKA (reference sequence). The germline V and J ends were trimmed by 6 bases and 8 bases, with 14 bases remaining between them.

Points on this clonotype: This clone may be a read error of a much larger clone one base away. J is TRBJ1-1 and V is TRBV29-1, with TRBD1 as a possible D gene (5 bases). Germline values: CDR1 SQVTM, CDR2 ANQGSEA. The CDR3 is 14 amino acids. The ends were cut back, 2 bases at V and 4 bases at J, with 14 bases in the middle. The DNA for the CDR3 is TGCAGCGTTGAACTCAATGGGGGTGGCACTGAAGCTTTCTTT. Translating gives CSVELNGGGTEAFF.

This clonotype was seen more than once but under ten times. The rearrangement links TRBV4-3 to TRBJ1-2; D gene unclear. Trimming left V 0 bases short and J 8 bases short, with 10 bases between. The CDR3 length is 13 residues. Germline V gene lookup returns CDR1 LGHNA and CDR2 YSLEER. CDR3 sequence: CASSQDRLRGYTF. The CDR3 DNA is TGCGCCAGCAGCCAAGATCGATTGAGAGGCTACACCTTC.

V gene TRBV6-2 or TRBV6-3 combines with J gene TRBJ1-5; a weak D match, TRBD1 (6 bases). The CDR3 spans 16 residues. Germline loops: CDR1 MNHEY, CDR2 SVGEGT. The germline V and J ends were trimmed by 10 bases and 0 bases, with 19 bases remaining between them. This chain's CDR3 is CANPEDSSHSNQPQHF. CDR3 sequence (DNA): TGTGCCAACCCTGAGGACAGTAGTCATAGCAATCAGCCCCAGCATTTT.

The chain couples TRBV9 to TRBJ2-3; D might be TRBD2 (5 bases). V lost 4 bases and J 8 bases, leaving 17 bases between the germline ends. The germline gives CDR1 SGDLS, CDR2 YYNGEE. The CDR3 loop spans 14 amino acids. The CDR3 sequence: CASSIALLAGTQYF. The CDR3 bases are TGTGCCAGCAGCATAGCGTTATTGGCGGGTACGCAGTATTTT.

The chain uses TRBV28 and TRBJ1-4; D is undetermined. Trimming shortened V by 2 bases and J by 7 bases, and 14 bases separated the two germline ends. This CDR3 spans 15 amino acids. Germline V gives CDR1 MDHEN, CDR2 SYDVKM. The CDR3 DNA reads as TGTGCCAGCAGTTTAAACCCCCTGCCGGGTGAAAAACTGTTTTTT. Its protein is CASSLNPLPGEKLFF.

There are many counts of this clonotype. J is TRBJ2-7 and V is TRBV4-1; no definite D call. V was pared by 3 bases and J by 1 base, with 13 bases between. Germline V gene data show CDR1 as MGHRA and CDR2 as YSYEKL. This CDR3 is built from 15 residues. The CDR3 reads CASSQVRLNSYEQYF. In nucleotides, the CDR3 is TGCGCCAGCAGCCAGGTGAGACTGAATTCCTACGAGCAGTACTTC.